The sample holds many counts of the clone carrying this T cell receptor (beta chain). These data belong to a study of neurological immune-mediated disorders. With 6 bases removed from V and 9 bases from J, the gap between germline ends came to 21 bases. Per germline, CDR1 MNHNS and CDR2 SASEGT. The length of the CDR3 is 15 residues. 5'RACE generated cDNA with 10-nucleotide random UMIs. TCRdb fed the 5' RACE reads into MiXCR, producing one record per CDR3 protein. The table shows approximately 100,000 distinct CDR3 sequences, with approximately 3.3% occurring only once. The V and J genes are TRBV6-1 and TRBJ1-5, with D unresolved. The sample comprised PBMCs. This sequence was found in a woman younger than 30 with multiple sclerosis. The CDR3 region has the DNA TGTGCCAGCAGCCCAAATCGGGAGCTGAGCGGGCCCCAGCATTTT. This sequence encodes CASSPNRELSGPQHF.